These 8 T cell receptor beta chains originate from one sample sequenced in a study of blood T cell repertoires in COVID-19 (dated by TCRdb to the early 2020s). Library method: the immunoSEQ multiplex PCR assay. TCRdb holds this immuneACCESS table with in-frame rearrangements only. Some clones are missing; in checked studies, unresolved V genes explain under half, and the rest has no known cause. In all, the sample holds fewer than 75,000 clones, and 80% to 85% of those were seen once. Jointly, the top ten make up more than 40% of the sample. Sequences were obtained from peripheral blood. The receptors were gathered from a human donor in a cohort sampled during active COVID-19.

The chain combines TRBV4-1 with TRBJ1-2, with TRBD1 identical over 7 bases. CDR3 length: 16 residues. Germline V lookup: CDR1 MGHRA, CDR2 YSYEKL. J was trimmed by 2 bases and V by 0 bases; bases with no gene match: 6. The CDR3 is CASSQDPIRGNYGYTF. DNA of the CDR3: TGCGCCAGCAGCCAAGATCCGATCAGGGGGAACTATGGCTACACCTTC.

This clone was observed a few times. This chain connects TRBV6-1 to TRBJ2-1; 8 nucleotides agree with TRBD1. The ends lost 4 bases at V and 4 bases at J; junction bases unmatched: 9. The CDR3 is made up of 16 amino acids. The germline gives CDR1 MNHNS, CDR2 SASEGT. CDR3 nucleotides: TGTGCCAGCAGTGCTGCCGGGACAGGCGCATACAATGAGCAGTTCTTC. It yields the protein CASSAAGTGAYNEQFF.

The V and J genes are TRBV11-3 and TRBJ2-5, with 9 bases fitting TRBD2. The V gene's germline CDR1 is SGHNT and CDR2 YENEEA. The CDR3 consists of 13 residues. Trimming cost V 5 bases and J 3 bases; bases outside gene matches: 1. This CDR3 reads CASSSGGKETQYF. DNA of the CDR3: TGTGCCAGCAGCAGCGGGGGGAAAGAGACCCAGTACTTC.

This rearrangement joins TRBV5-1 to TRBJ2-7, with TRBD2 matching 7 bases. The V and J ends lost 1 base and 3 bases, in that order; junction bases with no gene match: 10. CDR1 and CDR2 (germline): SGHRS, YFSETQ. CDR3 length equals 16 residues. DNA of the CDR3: TGCGCCAGCAGCTTGAGAACTGGACTAGAGGGCTACGAGCAGTACTTC. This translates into CASSLRTGLEGYEQYF.

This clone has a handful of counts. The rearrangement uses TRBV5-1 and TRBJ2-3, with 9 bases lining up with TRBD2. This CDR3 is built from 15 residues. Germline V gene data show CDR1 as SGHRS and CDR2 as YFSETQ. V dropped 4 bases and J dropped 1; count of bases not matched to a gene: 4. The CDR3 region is CASSVSGSRTDTQYF. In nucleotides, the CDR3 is TGCGCCAGCAGCGTTAGCGGGAGTCGCACAGATACGCAGTATTTT.

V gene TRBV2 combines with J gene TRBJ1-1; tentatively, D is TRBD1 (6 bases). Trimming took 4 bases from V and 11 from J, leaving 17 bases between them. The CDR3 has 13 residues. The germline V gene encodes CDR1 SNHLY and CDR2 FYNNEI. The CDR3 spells CASSAPETGDAFF. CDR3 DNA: TGTGCCAGCAGTGCACCCGAGACAGGAGACGCTTTCTTT. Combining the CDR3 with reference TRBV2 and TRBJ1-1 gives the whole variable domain EPEVTQTPSHQVTQMGQEVILRCVPISNHLYFYWYRQILGQKVEFLVSFYNNEISEKSEIFDDQFSVERPDGSNFTLKIRSTKLEDSAMYFCASSAPETGDAFFGQGTRLTVV.

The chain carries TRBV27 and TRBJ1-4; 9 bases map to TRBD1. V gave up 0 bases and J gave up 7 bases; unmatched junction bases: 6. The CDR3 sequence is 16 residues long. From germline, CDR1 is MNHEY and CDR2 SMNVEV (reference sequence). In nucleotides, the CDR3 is TGTGCCAGCAGTTTATCGATACAGGGGGCCGGTGAAAAACTGTTTTTT. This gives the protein CASSLSIQGAGEKLFF. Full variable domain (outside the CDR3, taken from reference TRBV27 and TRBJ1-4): EAQVTQNPRYLITVTGKKLTVTCSQNMNHEYMSWYRQDPGLGLRQIYYSMNVEVTDKGDVPEGYKVSRKEKRNFPLILESPSPNQTSLYFCASSLSIQGAGEKLFFGSGTQLSVL.

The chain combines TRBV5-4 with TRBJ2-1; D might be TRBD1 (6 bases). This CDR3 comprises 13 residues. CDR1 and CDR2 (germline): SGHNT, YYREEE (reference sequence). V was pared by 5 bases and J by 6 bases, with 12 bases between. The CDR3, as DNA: TGTGCCAGCAGACCGAAACAGGGCAATGAGCAGTTCTTC. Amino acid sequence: CASRPKQGNEQFF.